The T cell receptor beta chain under discussion was sequenced for a study of shared clonotypes between healthy human individuals. Study-level findings and limits: The study generally estimated greater richness for naive than memory subsets. Clonotypes shared by all four donors outscored non-shared clonotypes in generation probability. The study's rarefaction showed incomplete sorted-subset sequencing despite large depth.

The ends were cut back, 5 bases at V and 0 bases at J, with 8 bases in the middle. CDR1 is SGHTA and CDR2 is FQGTGA in the germline V gene. The CDR3 runs to 13 residues. Every immunoSEQ plate was one replicate of a subset's evenly spread DNA. Sequencing was performed with immunoSEQ multiplex PCR; in TCRdb, only in-frame clones are kept and a portion is missing. Of about 2.4 million clones in the sample, 80% to 95% are singletons; the top ten hold more than 0.35%. About this clone itself: Its matching antigen is unknown.

This clonotype originated in a young man in good health. Some clones in this sample may be carry-over from other donors' samples. Sample: naive CD4+ T cells from PBMCs. The subset denotes: CD45RA+ positively selected. The genes are TRBV7-3 and TRBJ2-7, with D perhaps matching TRBD1 (7 bases). CDR3 loop: CASSQGGSYEQYF. CDR3 DNA: TGTGCCAGCAGCCAGGGGGGCTCCTACGAGCAGTACTTC.